These 26 T cell receptor beta chains share one sample of origin, sequenced in a study of blood T cell repertoires in COVID-19. Only in-frame clones appear in the TCRdb table, and some are missing; sequencing was by immunoSEQ multiplex PCR. The sample records about 220,000 clones, around three quarters being singletons. Input material: peripheral blood. These receptors were taken from a woman aged 65 to 85 with acute or convalescent COVID-19.

The genes are TRBV25-1 and TRBJ2-5; D may be TRBD1 (6 bases). V dropped 3 bases and J dropped 4 bases, with 15 bases sitting between them. The CDR3 totals 15 residues. The germline gives CDR1 MGHDK, CDR2 SYGVNS. The DNA of the CDR3 is TGTGCCAGCAGTGATTCGGACAGTTACCCAGAGACCCAGTACTTC. This gives the protein CASSDSDSYPETQYF. The full variable domain, completed using reference TRBV25-1 and TRBJ2-5, is EADIYQTPRYLVIGTGKKITLECSQTMGHDKMYWYQQDPGMELHLIHYSYGVNSTEKGDLSSESTVSRIRTEHFPLTLESARPSHTSQYLCASSDSDSYPETQYFGPGTRLLVL.

V and J are TRBV6-2 or TRBV6-3 and TRBJ2-7; maybe TRBD1 (5 bases). With 7 bases removed from V and 4 bases from J, the gap between germline ends came to 17 bases. CDR1 is MNHEY, CDR2 SVGEGT, per germline. CDR3 length: 14 amino acids. For the CDR3, the DNA is TGTGCCAGCATCCCGGCAGGGTATGCGTACGAGCAGTACTTC. Amino acids: CASIPAGYAYEQYF.

This rearrangement joins TRBV5-1 to TRBJ2-5, with 9 positions matching TRBD2. The CDR3 spans 18 residues. Trimming cost V 0 bases and J 0 bases; bases outside gene matches: 9. Germline lookup yields CDR1 SGHRS and CDR2 YFSETQ. In DNA, the CDR3 is TGCGCCAGCAGCTTGGGGCGGGGGGGCTTATTTTACCAAGAGACCCAGTACTTC. Translated, it gives CASSLGRGGLFYQETQYF.

The chain carries TRBV7-2 and TRBJ1-6; 9 bases are shared with TRBD1. There are 15 residues in the CDR3. The germline gives CDR1 SGHTA, CDR2 FQGNSA. Trimming cost V 4 bases and J 10 bases; bases outside gene matches: 8. DNA of the CDR3: TGTGCCAGCAGCTACAGCGGGACAGGGACATCACCCCTCCACTTT. Translated, it gives CASSYSGTGTSPLHF.

This clone was recorded once. The chain combines TRBV6-6 with TRBJ2-7, with 14 bases that match TRBD2. CDR1 MNHNY and CDR2 SVGAGI come from the germline V gene (reference sequence). This CDR3 is built from 16 residues. Germline trimming cut 6 bases from V and 2 bases from J; bases unmatched to any gene: 6. CDR3 amino acids: CASSQGLAGGTYEQYF. In nucleotides, the CDR3 is TGTGCCAGCAGCCAAGGACTAGCGGGGGGTACCTACGAGCAGTACTTC.

The rearrangement joins TRBV7-2 to TRBJ2-1; 8 bases are a match to TRBD2. Germline V gene sequence: CDR1 SGHTA, CDR2 FQGNSA. This CDR3 spans 14 amino acids. Germline trimming cut 6 bases from V and 2 bases from J; bases unmatched to any gene: 3. In DNA form, the CDR3 reads TGTGCCAGCAGAAGCGGGGGCACCTACAATGAGCAGTTCTTC. This translates into CASRSGGTYNEQFF.

The CDR3 sequence: CATSDSLRQETQYF. The DNA for the CDR3 is TGTGCCACCAGTGATTCACTAAGACAAGAGACCCAGTACTTC. V is TRBV24-1 and J is TRBJ2-5; the D is unclear. Germline V gives CDR1 KGHDR, CDR2 SFDVKD. The CDR3 sequence is 14 residues long. Trimming pared 2 bases from V and 2 bases from J, leaving 8 bases between.

This chain connects TRBV2 to TRBJ2-2; D perhaps matches TRBD1 (6 bases). Germline CDR1 is SNHLY and CDR2 is FYNNEI. V was pared by 6 bases and J by 4 bases, with 9 bases between. The CDR3 contains 13 residues. DNA of the CDR3: TGTGCCAGCAGAGGACAGTTCACCGGGGAGCTGTTTTTT. This sequence encodes CASRGQFTGELFF.

The CDR3 is CASSTSRGGGPGVEQYF. Written as DNA, the CDR3 is TGTGCCAGCAGTACGTCTCGTGGTGGGGGCCCGGGTGTCGAGCAGTACTTC. The chain carries TRBV6-2 or TRBV6-3 and TRBJ2-7, with D perhaps TRBD1 (6 bases). The V and J ends lost 5 bases and 6 bases respectively, with 26 bases between them. The CDR3 length is 17 residues. Germline V lookup: CDR1 MNHEY, CDR2 SVGEGT.

This clone appeared once. V gene TRBV14 combines with J gene TRBJ2-4, with a tentative D call TRBD1 (5 bases). Germline V gene lookup returns CDR1 SGHDN and CDR2 FVKESK. This CDR3 spans 15 amino acids. V was trimmed by 0 bases and J by 2 bases, leaving 8 bases between them. The CDR3 DNA reads TGTGCCAGCAGCCAAGATCAGGGCACCAAAAACATTCAGTACTTC. It yields the protein CASSQDQGTKNIQYF.

In DNA form, the CDR3 reads TGTGCCAGCAGCTTGCTATCCCCATTGGCAGGGGTGGGGGAGACCCAGTACTTC. This codes for CASSLLSPLAGVGETQYF. The chain links TRBV7-8 to TRBJ2-5, with D possibly TRBD1 on 6 matching bases. This CDR3 is built from 18 residues. Germline CDR1 and CDR2: SGHVS and FQNEAQ. Trimming took off 3 bases at V and 5 bases at J, with 25 bases between the two ends.

This chain links TRBV10-3 with TRBJ1-6; 7 bases fit TRBD1. V shed 6 bases and J 7 bases; nucleotides not matched to a gene: 6. The germline V gene encodes CDR1 ENHRY and CDR2 SYGVKD. The CDR3 has 14 residues. CDR3 loop: CAIRLGTENSPLHF. The CDR3 DNA sequence: TGTGCCATCAGATTGGGGACAGAGAATTCACCCCTCCACTTT.

V is TRBV7-6 and J is TRBJ2-1; 8 bases line up with TRBD2. Losses at the gene ends were 5 bases for V and 5 bases for J; bases not matched to a gene: 11. The CDR3 is 16 residues long. Germline V gene data show CDR1 as SGHVS and CDR2 as FNYEAQ. The CDR3 DNA follows: TGTGCCAGCAGCCCAAACCCCAGCGGGGGCAACAATGAGCAGTTCTTC. Amino acids: CASSPNPSGGNNEQFF.

The CDR3 sequence is CAISATLLAGSYEQYF. The DNA of the CDR3 is TGTGCCATCAGCGCCACCTTACTAGCGGGGAGCTACGAGCAGTACTTC. The chain joins TRBV10-3 to TRBJ2-7; 10 bases map to TRBD2. Germline loops: CDR1 ENHRY, CDR2 SYGVKD. CDR3 length: 16 residues. Trimming at V came to 6 bases and at J to 3 bases, leaving 11 bases not matched to a gene.

V and J are TRBV7-2 and TRBJ2-2; tentatively, D is TRBD1 (6 bases). The germline V and J ends were trimmed by 6 bases and 4 bases, with 12 bases remaining between them. The CDR3 totals 14 residues. CDR1 and CDR2 from the germline V gene are SGHTA and FQGNSA. This chain's CDR3 is CASSPTGITGELFF. The CDR3 coding sequence is TGTGCCAGCAGTCCAACAGGGATCACCGGGGAGCTGTTTTTT.

The chain recombines TRBV11-2 with TRBJ2-2; a weak D match, TRBD2 (5 bases). The V end lost 1 base, the J end lost 3 bases, and 12 bases lay between the germline ends. The CDR3 is 16 amino acids. CDR1 and CDR2 (germline): SGHAT, FQNNGV. The CDR3 here is CASSLGRGSYTGELFF. The CDR3 bases are TGTGCCAGCAGCTTAGGGCGCGGGTCCTACACCGGGGAGCTGTTTTTT.

The V and J genes are TRBV9 and TRBJ1-4; 8 nucleotides line up with TRBD1. The CDR3 length is 15 residues. Germline trimming cut 4 bases from V and 5 bases from J; bases unmatched to any gene: 7. Germline loops: CDR1 SGDLS, CDR2 YYNGEE. In DNA form, the CDR3 reads TGTGCCAGCAGCCCATGGACAGGGCAAAATGAAAAACTGTTTTTT. Amino acids: CASSPWTGQNEKLFF.

The V call is TRBV30, the J call TRBJ2-2; no clear D gene. This CDR3 comprises 13 residues. Between the trimmed V and J ends, which lost 0 bases and 5 bases, there was a span of 7 bases. Germline CDR1 GTSNPN, CDR2 SVGIG (reference sequence). The CDR3 DNA is TGTGCCTGGAGTGTGTGGCGGACCGGGGAGCTGTTTTTT. It specifies CAWSVWRTGELFF.

The chain joins TRBV9 to TRBJ2-2; unclear D gene. The germline V gene encodes CDR1 SGDLS and CDR2 YYNGEE. Between the trimmed V and J ends, which lost 5 bases and 8 bases, there was a span of 16 bases. The CDR3 spans 14 residues. CDR3 amino acids: CASSSRLLRGELFF. CDR3 coding DNA: TGTGCCAGCAGTTCTAGACTCCTTCGAGGGGAGCTGTTTTTT.

This clone was detected only a few times. V and J are TRBV24-1 and TRBJ1-2, with 8 bases that match TRBD1. Germline CDR1 KGHDR, CDR2 SFDVKD. V dropped 3 bases and J dropped 7; count of bases not matched to a gene: 12. This CDR3 has 16 amino acids. In nucleotides, the CDR3 is TGTGCCACCAGTGATGGAGGACAGGGTCGTTTTGGTGGCTACACCTTC. This codes for CATSDGGQGRFGGYTF.

This rearrangement joins TRBV20-1 to TRBJ2-5; D is possibly TRBD2 (6 bases). The germline V gene has CDR1 DFQATT and CDR2 SNEGSKA (reference sequence). Trimming left V 5 bases short and J 5 bases short, with 9 bases between. The CDR3 runs 11 residues. The CDR3 region has the DNA TGCAGTGCTCACCGGGGGGAGACCCAGTACTTC. Encoded protein: CSAHRGETQYF.

The rearrangement joins TRBV6-5 to TRBJ2-7; 9 positions agree with TRBD1. The CDR3 runs to 14 residues. V trimming: 7 bases; J trimming: 6 bases; junction bases outside the gene matches: 10. Per germline, CDR1 MNHEY and CDR2 SVGAGI. The CDR3 loop reads CASMLQGAHSEQYV. The CDR3 bases are TGTGCCAGCATGCTACAGGGGGCGCATAGCGAGCAGTACGTC.

The genes are TRBV6-5 and TRBJ1-1, with TRBD1 identical over 7 bases. V was pared by 6 bases and J by 0 bases, with 4 bases of the junction left unmatched. Germline V gene lookup returns CDR1 MNHEY and CDR2 SVGAGI. The CDR3 loop spans 14 amino acids. DNA for the CDR3: TGTGCCAGCAGACTGACAGGGATGAACACTGAAGCTTTCTTT. Protein product: CASRLTGMNTEAFF.

The rearrangement joins TRBV4-3 to TRBJ2-3; 8 bases agree with TRBD2. Per germline, CDR1 LGHNA and CDR2 YSLEER. This CDR3 has 17 residues. Trimming at V came to 0 bases and at J to 3 bases, leaving 8 bases not matched to a gene. CDR3 protein: CASSQEVLGGGTDTQYF. CDR3 DNA sequence: TGCGCCAGCAGCCAAGAGGTTCTCGGCGGGGGGACAGATACGCAGTATTTT.

The rearrangement uses TRBV6-2 or TRBV6-3 and TRBJ2-7; no reliable D call. Germline V gene lookup returns CDR1 MNHEY and CDR2 SVGEGT. V was cut by 6 bases and J by 2 bases, with 8 bases left in between. The CDR3 runs 12 residues. CDR3: CASSPGAYEQYV. CDR3 nucleotides: TGTGCCAGCAGCCCCGGTGCCTACGAGCAGTACGTC.

The chain uses TRBV10-2 and TRBJ1-2, with 7 bases identical to TRBD1. The CDR3 has 16 residues. J was trimmed by 0 bases and V by 3 bases; bases with no gene match: 7. Germline loops: CDR1 WSHSY, CDR2 SAAADI. Here the CDR3 reads CASSDPQGIANYGYTF. In nucleotides, the CDR3 is TGCGCCAGCAGTGACCCACAGGGGATAGCTAACTATGGCTACACCTTC.